This T cell receptor beta chain was recovered during a study of blood T cell repertoires in COVID-19. V was pared by 7 bases and J by 0 bases, with 10 bases between. Per germline, CDR1 LNHDA and CDR2 SQIVND (reference sequence). The CDR3 covers 13 residues. The table came from immunoSEQ multiplex PCR; TCRdb's copy has only in-frame clones and leaves some out. The sample carries approximately 480,000 clones, nearly 90% recorded once. This chain joins TRBV19 and TRBJ2-7, with D maybe TRBD1 (5 bases). Sequencing was carried out using peripheral blood. This sequence originates from a man between 18 and 35 years old with COVID-19, enrolled during active disease. CDR3 coding DNA: TGTGCCAGTACTACAGGATTCTCCTACGAGCAGTACTTC. It is translated as CASTTGFSYEQYF.